A single T cell receptor (beta chain) is shown here with its context. The TCR beta CDR3 regions underwent amplification using RNA transcripts as the source. The HTBI set primed first-round TCR CDR3 RT-PCR. MiXCR was run by TCRdb on the multiplex PCR reads, yielding one entry per CDR3 protein. Of 750,000 to 900,000 distinct CDR3 sequences in the sample, 35% to 45% were seen once. This entry comes from a study of T cells in Graves' hyperthyroidism and ophthalmopathy. Across the study: Initial diagnosis, before any treatment, was when peripheral blood was collected.

Germline V CDR1 and CDR2: SGHNT, YYREEE (reference sequence). This CDR3 is 12 amino acids long. The V and J ends lost 3 bases and 7 bases respectively, with 7 bases between them. Graves' hyperthyroidism showing no ophthalmopathy progression within 18 months was considered stable. Patients aged 18 to 65 had newly diagnosed hyperthyroidism that had lasted under 2 months. Uncontrolled infection, other autoimmune disease, pregnancy or lactation excluded patients. The receptor was isolated from a man aged 18 to 30 with Graves' hyperthyroidism. Sequenced material: blood. The rearrangement uses TRBV5-4 and TRBJ2-2; D is unclear. CDR3 coding DNA: TGTGCCAGCAGCTCTTCTATCGGGGAGCTGTTTTTT. This codes for CASSSSIGELFF.